These 9 T cell receptor beta chains came from one sample sequenced in a study of siplizumab effects on memory and regulatory T cells. Generated by immunoSEQ multiplex PCR, the TCRdb table keeps only in-frame clones and is missing some. The table shows approximately 100,000 clones, with 85% to 95% occurring only once. Sequenced sample: Tregs sorted from blood. The receptor set was obtained from a human donor in good health.

The rearrangement uses TRBV5-1 and TRBJ2-7; D possibly corresponds to TRBD1 (6 bases). V lost 1 base, J lost 5 bases, and 10 bases lay in between. The CDR3 consists of 13 residues. Germline V gives CDR1 SGHRS, CDR2 YFSETQ. CDR3 DNA: TGCGCCAGCAGCTTGCCAGGGGATCACGAGCAGTACTTC. Its protein product is CASSLPGDHEQYF.

The chain carries TRBV5-1 and TRBJ2-7, with 10 bases lining up with TRBD2. Germline V gene lookup returns CDR1 SGHRS and CDR2 YFSETQ. The CDR3 length is 15 residues. V lost 4 bases, J lost 6 bases, and 10 bases stayed unmatched. The CDR3 region has the DNA TGCGCCAGCAGCCGGCGCCCCAGCGGGAGGGGCGAGCAGTACTTC. The encoded protein is CASSRRPSGRGEQYF.

The chain links TRBV29-1 to TRBJ1-2; a possible D gene is TRBD1 (5 bases). V shed 7 bases and J shed 7 bases, with 10 bases lying between them. The CDR3 covers 10 residues. Germline CDR1 reads SQVTM; CDR2 reads ANQGSEA. Here the CDR3 reads CSAYGGGYTF. The CDR3 bases are TGCAGCGCCTATGGGGGTGGCTACACCTTC. The full variable domain, with the rest looked up from reference TRBV29-1 and TRBJ1-2, is SAVISQKPSRDICQRGTSLTIQCQVDSQVTMMFWYRQQPGQSLTLIATANQGSEATYESGFVIDKFPISRPNLTFSTLTVSNMSPEDSSIYLCSAYGGGYTFGSGTRLTVV.

This chain connects TRBV10-3 to TRBJ1-1; D is possibly TRBD1 (5 bases). Per germline, CDR1 ENHRY and CDR2 SYGVKD. The CDR3 has 15 residues. The V end was cut by 6 bases, the J end by 3 bases, with 17 bases between. This CDR3 reads CAIRRTRRWDTEAFF. CDR3 bases: TGTGCCATCAGGAGGACAAGGCGTTGGGACACTGAAGCTTTCTTT.

V gene TRBV11-1 combines with J gene TRBJ1-2; perhaps TRBD1 as D (6 bases). The germline CDR1 and CDR2 sequences are SGHAT and FQDESV (reference sequence). The CDR3 is 13 residues long. The germline V and J ends were trimmed by 1 base and 6 bases, with 9 bases remaining between them. The CDR3 reads CASSLVQGHGYTF. CDR3 sequence (DNA): TGTGCCAGCAGCTTAGTACAGGGACATGGCTACACCTTC.

This chain uses TRBV30 with TRBJ1-2; TRBD1 might be the D (5 bases). Germline-derived CDR1 and CDR2 are GTSNPN and SVGIG (reference sequence). Trimming stripped 0 bases from V and 0 bases from J, with 11 bases between. This CDR3 has 15 residues. DNA of the CDR3: TGTGCCTGGAGTGTACAGGAGTCATCTAACTATGGCTACACCTTC. Protein: CAWSVQESSNYGYTF. Supplemented by reference TRBV30 and TRBJ1-2, the full variable domain reads SQTIHQWPATLVQPVGSPLSLECTVEGTSNPNLYWYRQAAGRGLQLLFYSVGIGQISSEVPQNLSASRPQDRQFILSSKKLLLSDSGFYLCAWSVQESSNYGYTFGSGTRLTVV.

The count of this clone is one. The chain has TRBV7-6 and TRBJ2-1; D call uncertain. The CDR3 is made up of 12 amino acids. Germline-derived CDR1 and CDR2 are SGHVS and FNYEAQ. The ends were cut back, 5 bases at V and 6 bases at J, with 8 bases in the middle. The CDR3 is CASSLIGNEQFF. DNA for the CDR3: TGTGCCAGCAGCCTAATAGGCAATGAGCAGTTCTTC.

This chain uses TRBV9 with TRBJ2-3; possibly TRBD2 for D (5 bases). The CDR3 consists of 13 residues. V gave up 4 bases and J gave up 1 base, with 7 bases separating them. In germline, CDR1 is SGDLS, CDR2 YYNGEE. CDR3 protein: CASSPAGTDTQYF. For the CDR3, the DNA is TGTGCCAGCAGCCCAGCGGGCACAGATACGCAGTATTTT.

This sequence joins TRBV5-1 and TRBJ2-7, with TRBD1 identical over 7 bases. The CDR3 runs to 16 residues. Germline V gives CDR1 SGHRS, CDR2 YFSETQ. V lost 2 bases, J lost 1 base, and 9 bases stayed unmatched. CDR3 sequence: CASSFLPPGQSYEQYF. DNA of the CDR3: TGCGCCAGCAGCTTTTTACCACCGGGACAGTCCTACGAGCAGTACTTC.